The T cell receptor (beta chain) under discussion was sequenced for a study of CD8+ T cells in alopecia areata. Following RNA extraction, reverse transcription yielded cDNA that acted as the sequencing template. Libraries were prepared by immunoSEQ multiplex PCR; TCRdb keeps only in-frame clonotypes and omits some of them. The repertoire includes 210,000 or so clones, just over 65% of them detected once, and about 1.2% sits in the top ten. Treatment denoted: oral pan-JAK inhibitor, 5-10 mg twice daily. Trimming removed 2 bases from V and 6 bases from J, with 8 bases in between. Germline CDR1 reads ENHRY; CDR2 reads SYGVKD. The CDR3 spans 13 residues.

The rearrangement links TRBV10-3 to TRBJ2-1; no reliable D call. The origin of this receptor is a human donor with alopecia areata. Sequencing was performed on CD4+ T cells sorted from blood, taken at approximately week 42, from a patient treated with tofacitinib. CDR3 sequence: CAISEGLSNEQFF. CDR3 sequence (DNA): TGTGCCATCAGTGAGGGCCTCTCCAATGAGCAGTTCTTC.